Each of the 9 T cell receptor beta chains below was sequenced from the same sample in a study of T cell responses to AZD1222 COVID-19 vaccine. Produced via immunoSEQ multiplex PCR; TCRdb's table is partial and in-frame only. This table holds tens of thousands of clones, 85% to 90% found once. The sample was peripheral blood, taken 28 days after the second AZD1222 dose. Receptors were obtained from an adult who received the AZD1222 COVID-19 vaccine.

The CDR3 spells CASTLGENTEAFF. The CDR3 DNA reads TGTGCCAGCACTCTTGGAGAGAACACTGAAGCTTTCTTT. V is TRBV2 and J is TRBJ1-1, with D unclear. V was cut by 7 bases and J by 1 base, with 10 bases left in between. Germline assignment: CDR1 SNHLY and CDR2 FYNNEI. The length of the CDR3 is 13 residues.

The V gene is TRBV7-9, the J gene TRBJ2-3; 7 bases fit TRBD2. The CDR3 runs 15 residues. V lost 2 bases, J lost 0 bases, and 2 bases stayed unmatched. In germline, CDR1 is SEHNR, CDR2 FQNEAQ (reference sequence). In DNA form, the CDR3 reads TGTGCCAGCAGCTTACTAGCGGCTAGCACAGATACGCAGTATTTT. It encodes CASSLLAASTDTQYF.

The chain recombines TRBV9 with TRBJ2-6; D gene ambiguous. V was shortened by 5 bases and J by 0 bases, with 6 bases between the two germline ends. The CDR3 has 14 residues. Germline V lookup: CDR1 SGDLS, CDR2 YYNGEE. The CDR3 bases are TGTGCCAGCAGTGACTTCTCTGGGGCCAACGTCCTGACTTTC. This encodes CASSDFSGANVLTF.

V gene TRBV30 combines with J gene TRBJ2-7, with D maybe TRBD2 (6 bases). Per germline, CDR1 GTSNPN and CDR2 SVGIG (reference sequence). The CDR3 covers 13 residues. The V and J ends lost 3 bases and 3 bases respectively, with 12 bases between them. The DNA of the CDR3 is TGTGCCTGGAGCCGGGGGTCCTACTACGAGCAGTACTTC. Its translation: CAWSRGSYYEQYF.

The gene calls are TRBV3-1 (or the pseudogene TRBV3-2) and TRBJ1-1, with a tentative D call TRBD1 (5 bases). V was cut by 3 bases and J by 8 bases, with 16 bases left in between. This CDR3 is built from 14 residues. CDR1 is LGHDT and CDR2 is YNNKEL in the germline V gene (reference sequence). CDR3 in DNA: TGTGCCAGCAGCCAGACGGAGGGGAAGGGCGAAGCTTTCTTT. It is translated as CASSQTEGKGEAFF.

The V gene is TRBV7-8, the J gene TRBJ2-1, with D possibly matching TRBD2 (5 bases). The CDR3 is 15 residues long. V dropped 1 base and J dropped 6 bases, with 13 bases sitting between them. The germline V gene has CDR1 SGHVS and CDR2 FQNEAQ. The CDR3 spells CASSLGGRALNEQFF. The CDR3 DNA sequence: TGTGCCAGCAGCTTAGGTGGGAGAGCCCTCAATGAGCAGTTCTTC.

The rearrangement joins TRBV2 to TRBJ1-3; 8 nucleotides align to TRBD1. The CDR3 consists of 15 residues. Germline assignment: CDR1 SNHLY and CDR2 FYNNEI. V shed 5 bases, J shed 0 bases, and the junction held 3 bases outside the gene matches. The CDR3 nucleotides are TGTGCCAGCAGTCGGGACAGGAGCTCTGGAAACACCATATATTTT. It is translated as CASSRDRSSGNTIYF.

The CDR3 DNA follows: TGTGCCAGCAGACCCGGACAGGTCTACGAGCAGTACTTC. It encodes CASRPGQVYEQYF. The chain combines TRBV12-3 or TRBV12-4 with TRBJ2-7; 7 bases map to TRBD1. This CDR3 is built from 13 residues. The J segment lost 3 bases and the V segment lost 6 bases, leaving 5 bases of the junction unmatched.

CDR3 DNA sequence: TGCGCCAGCAGCATCGGGACAGAAAGAAATGAAAAACTGTTTTTT. Translation: CASSIGTERNEKLFF. The chain joins TRBV5-1 to TRBJ1-4; the match to TRBD1 covers 7 bases. Germline assignment: CDR1 SGHRS and CDR2 YFSETQ. The CDR3 is made up of 15 amino acids. With V trimmed by 4 bases and J by 5 bases, 8 bases remained unmatched.